The sequence of this TCR beta chain was determined in a study of T cell responses to AZD1222 COVID-19 vaccine. At the level of the study: Pooled samples include second doses given at about 4 or 12 weeks. General study findings and limits: Reportedly, nearly half of unique spike TCRs recognized epitopes outside B.1.351/B.1.1.7 mutations. The study identified only a handful of AZD1222 recipients as seropositive at baseline. Repertoires were obtained solely post-peak T cell response.

Repertoires were generated with immunoSEQ multiplex PCR, while TCRdb's copy carries only in-frame clones and drops some. The sample has roughly 160,000 clones; approximately 93% are singletons. Germline assignment: CDR1 MNHEY and CDR2 SVGEGT. V was shortened by 0 bases and J by 6 bases, with 11 bases between the two germline ends. CDR3 length: 15 amino acids. On this clone: The antigen is undetermined.

Sequences were derived from peripheral blood, sampled on day 0 of AZD1222 vaccination. The V gene is TRBV6-2 or TRBV6-3, the J gene TRBJ1-4, with D maybe TRBD1 (6 bases). This TCR came from an adult in good health. The chain's CDR3 is CASSYSTGGHEKLFF. Written as DNA, the CDR3 is TGTGCCAGCAGTTACTCGACCGGGGGCCATGAAAAACTGTTTTTT.